This T cell receptor beta chain is drawn from a study of T cell responses to AZD1222 COVID-19 vaccine (dated by TCRdb to the early 2020s). Describing the broader study: AZD1222 recipients whose second dose came at about 4 weeks and those whose second dose came at about 12 weeks were combined into one group, since spike-specific TCR depth and breadth did not differ between the two schedules. TCR sequencing covered roughly 230 trial participants: nearly 210 given two doses of AZD1222 and about 26 given two doses of MenACWY control vaccine. Enrollment into the trials was organized by age into subgroups of 18-55, 56-69 and 70-plus years, and those subgroups contained roughly 160, 29 and 62 TCR-sequenced participants, respectively.

The CDR3 regions of human TCRbeta chains were analyzed by immunosequencing. In the authors' own workflow: Repertoire TCRs were checked for matches against a reference library of SARS-CoV-2-specific TCRs that had been generated using the MIRA antigen-specificity platform. Breadth was defined as the fraction of unique TCRs that were SARS-CoV-2-associated. Depth was defined as the fraction of total T cells that were SARS-CoV-2-associated. Using the MIRA data, each spike-specific TCR was mapped to the spike region that the TCR reacts to and placed in a CD4 or CD8 class. Log10-transformed breadth and depth values were compared by one-way ANOVA with Sidak's multiple comparisons tests. TCRdb took over this immuneACCESS table, retaining in-frame rearrangements with V and J assigned. Such tables are incomplete; in checked studies, under half of the missing clones stem from an unresolved V gene, and the remainder is unexplained. That table supplies the V and J calls and clone size; D and trimming were determined from the DNA. For this sample the table gives about 110,000 clones, of which 88% were detected only once. Around 1.6% of the sample belongs to the ten largest clones.

As encoded in the germline V gene, CDR1 is SGHAT while CDR2 is FQNNGV. Trimming takes 1 base off V and 5 bases off J; junction bases not matched to a gene: 4. Including cysteine and phenylalanine, the CDR3 has 15 amino acids. Left in the record is the CDR3 DNA by itself, 45 bases read in frame from the first base. This clone is a singleton in its sample. This clone's antigen is unknown. Per-base qualities were not stored, and no clone one base away is much larger. What the time point label conveys for this sample: baseline before first vaccination. Vaccinee samples came from UK trials COV001 and COV002, including a single-blind randomized controlled phase 2/3 trial of AZD1222 (ChAdOx1 nCoV-19) in healthy adults. For TCRbeta chain sequencing, PBMC samples were collected from trial participants at day 0 and at day 28 after the second dose. The investigation overall reported the following: Participants were mostly white British and included more females than males, and it was suggested by the authors that clonal diversity may have been underestimated. Conclusions about previously exposed vaccinees were limited because only a handful of AZD1222 recipients were SARS-CoV-2 seropositive at baseline. In the small 56-69-year group, the increase in depth fell short of significance, most likely because of low power. The vaccine-associated CD4 TCRs covered the entire spike protein, and the dominant responses fell in regions 160-218 and 743-854. No day 14 peak-response samples were available, so repertoires were characterized only after the peak T cell response. Reportedly, almost half of the unique spike-specific TCRs recognized epitopes lying outside the regions that are mutated in the B.1.351 and B.1.1.7 variants. Spike-specific TCR breadth and depth rose significantly after two AZD1222 doses compared with day 0 and with MenACWY recipients.

The TCR was taken from an adult in good health. The sequences come from peripheral blood, collected on day 0 of AZD1222 vaccination. The V and J genes are TRBV11-2 and TRBJ2-7, with 11 junctional bases fitting TRBD2. The DNA reads TGTGCCAGCAGCTTAGCACTAGCGGGAGTACACGAGCAGTACTTC. This codes for CASSLALAGVHEQYF.